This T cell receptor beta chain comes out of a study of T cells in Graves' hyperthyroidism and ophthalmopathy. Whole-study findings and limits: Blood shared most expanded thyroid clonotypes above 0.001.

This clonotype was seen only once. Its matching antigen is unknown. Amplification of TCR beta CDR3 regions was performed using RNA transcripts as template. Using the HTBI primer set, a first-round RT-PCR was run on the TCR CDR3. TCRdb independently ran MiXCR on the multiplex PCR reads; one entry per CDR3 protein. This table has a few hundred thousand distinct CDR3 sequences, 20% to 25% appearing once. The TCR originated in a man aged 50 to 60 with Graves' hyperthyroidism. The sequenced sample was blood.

CDR3: CASSLGAVNTGELFF. The CDR3 nucleotides are TGTGCCAGCAGTTTGGGTGCGGTTAACACCGGGGAGCTGTTTTTT. This sequence joins TRBV12-3 or TRBV12-4 and TRBJ2-2; D remains unclear. The CDR3 sequence is 15 residues long. V gave up 3 bases and J gave up 2 bases, with 10 bases separating them.